This T cell receptor (beta chain) was recorded in a study of human T cells and chemical hapten exposure. Study-wide background: Skin on the upper inner arm, approximately 2 cm by approximately 2 cm in size, was sensitized with 2% DPC.

Study results and caveats: Compared to controls, expanded TCRs made significantly more large clusters of similar CDR3s.

The sample's time point: pre-sensitization, week 0. Sample treatment: therapeutic diphenylcyclopropenone sensitization with weekly scalp DPC. Every patch test was put on after a blood sample was taken. Note on this clonotype: Antigen specificity is unknown.

Unique molecular identifiers were affixed to discrete cDNA molecules within the library. TCRdb redid the calling of the RACE reads with MiXCR, one entry per CDR3 protein. The repertoire includes more than 85,000 distinct CDR3 sequences, roughly 8.5% of them detected once, and 2.5% to 3% sits in the top ten. Sequencing used whole blood, obtained in connection with sensitization to the hapten diphenylcyclopropenone (DPC). The source is a middle-aged man with alopecia areata. Some clones in this sample may be carry-over from other donors' samples.

The CDR3 DNA is TGTGCCTGGAGGAGTACGGGTGGGGTCAATCAGCCCCAGCATTTT. It encodes CAWRSTGGVNQPQHF. J is TRBJ1-5 and V is TRBV30; D is unresolved. Trimming left V 3 bases short and J 3 bases short, with 15 bases between. Germline loops: CDR1 GTSNPN, CDR2 SVGIG (reference sequence). This CDR3 contains 15 residues.